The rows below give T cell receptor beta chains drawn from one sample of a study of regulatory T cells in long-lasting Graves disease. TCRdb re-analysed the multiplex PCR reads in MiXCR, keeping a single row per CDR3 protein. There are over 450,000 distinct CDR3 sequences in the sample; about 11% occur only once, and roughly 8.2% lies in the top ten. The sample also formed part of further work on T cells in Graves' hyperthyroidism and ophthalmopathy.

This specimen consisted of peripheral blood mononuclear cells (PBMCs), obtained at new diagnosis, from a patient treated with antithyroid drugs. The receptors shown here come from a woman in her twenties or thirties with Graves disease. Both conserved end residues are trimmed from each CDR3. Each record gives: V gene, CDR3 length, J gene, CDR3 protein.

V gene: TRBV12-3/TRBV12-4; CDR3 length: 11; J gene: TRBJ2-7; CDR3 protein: ASSYAGAYEQY
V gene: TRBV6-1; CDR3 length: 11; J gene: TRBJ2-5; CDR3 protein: ASGRTDQETQY
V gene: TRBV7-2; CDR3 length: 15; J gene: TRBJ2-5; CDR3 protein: ASSLAGQGAVQETQY
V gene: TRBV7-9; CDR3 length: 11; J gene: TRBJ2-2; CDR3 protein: ASSMRNTGELF
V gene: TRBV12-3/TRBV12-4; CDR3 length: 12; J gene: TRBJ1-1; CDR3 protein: ASSLGIFDTEAF
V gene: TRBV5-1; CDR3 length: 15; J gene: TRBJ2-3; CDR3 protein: ASSLGPSGELTDTQY
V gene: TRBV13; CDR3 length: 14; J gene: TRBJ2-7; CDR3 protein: ASSPNPGQGAYEQY
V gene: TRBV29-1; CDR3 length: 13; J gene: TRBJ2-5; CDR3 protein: SVERDRGKRETQY
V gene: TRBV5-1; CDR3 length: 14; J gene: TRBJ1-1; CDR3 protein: ASSQYPGALNTEAF
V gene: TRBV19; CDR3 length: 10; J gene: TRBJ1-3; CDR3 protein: ASSITEHTIY
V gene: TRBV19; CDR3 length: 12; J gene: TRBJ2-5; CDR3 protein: ASSPQEEFETQY
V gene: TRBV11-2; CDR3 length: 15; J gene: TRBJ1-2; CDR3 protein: ASSPGGQVRSNYGYT
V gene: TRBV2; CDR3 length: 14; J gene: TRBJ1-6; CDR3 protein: ASSYKGQGAKSPLH
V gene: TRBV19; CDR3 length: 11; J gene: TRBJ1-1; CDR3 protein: ASSRRQNTEAF
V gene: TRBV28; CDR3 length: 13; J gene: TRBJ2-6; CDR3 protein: ASRNTGSGANVLT
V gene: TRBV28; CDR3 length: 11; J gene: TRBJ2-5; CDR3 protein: ASSWVPEITQY
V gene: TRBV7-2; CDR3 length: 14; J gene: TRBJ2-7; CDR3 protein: ASSLGAGRGSYEQY
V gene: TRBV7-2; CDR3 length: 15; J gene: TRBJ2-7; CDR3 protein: ASSPTRRTTTEGKQY
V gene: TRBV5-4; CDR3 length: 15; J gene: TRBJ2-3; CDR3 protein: ASSLRATGGPTDTQY
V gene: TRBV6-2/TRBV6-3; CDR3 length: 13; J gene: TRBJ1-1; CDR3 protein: ASSLYQGALSEAF
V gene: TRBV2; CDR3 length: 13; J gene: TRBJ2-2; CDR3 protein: ASSEAGGVPGELF
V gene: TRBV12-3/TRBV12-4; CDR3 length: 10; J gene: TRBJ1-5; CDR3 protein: ASSWGNQPQH
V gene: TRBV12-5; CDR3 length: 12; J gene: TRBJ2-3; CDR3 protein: ASGLGLASDTQY
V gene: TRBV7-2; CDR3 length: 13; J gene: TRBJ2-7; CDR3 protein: ASSLVGTSPYEQY
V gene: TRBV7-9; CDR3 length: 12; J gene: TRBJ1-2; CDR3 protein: ASSLDGGDYGYT
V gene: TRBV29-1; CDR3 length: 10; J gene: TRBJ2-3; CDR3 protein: SVAVSTDTQY
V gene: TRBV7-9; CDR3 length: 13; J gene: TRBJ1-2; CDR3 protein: ASSDDRAPNYGYT
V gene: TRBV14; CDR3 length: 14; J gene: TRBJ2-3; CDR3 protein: ASSPSRAVSTDTQY
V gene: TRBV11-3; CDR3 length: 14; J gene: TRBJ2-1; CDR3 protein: ASSPSPSGRLYEQF
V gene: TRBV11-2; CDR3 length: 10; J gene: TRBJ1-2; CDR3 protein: ASSLGTKGYT
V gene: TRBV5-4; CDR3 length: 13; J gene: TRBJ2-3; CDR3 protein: ASGRERAFTDTQY
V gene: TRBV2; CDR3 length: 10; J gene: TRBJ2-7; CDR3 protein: ASRDEIYEQY
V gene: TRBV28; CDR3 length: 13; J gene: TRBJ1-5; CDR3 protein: AIHPGSHTAQPQH
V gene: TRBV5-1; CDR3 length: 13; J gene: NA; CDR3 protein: ASSSGGTAQETQY
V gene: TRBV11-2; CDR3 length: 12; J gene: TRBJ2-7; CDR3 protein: ASSGRGNFGEQY
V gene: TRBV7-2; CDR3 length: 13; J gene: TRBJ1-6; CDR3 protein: ASSLTGNRDSPLH
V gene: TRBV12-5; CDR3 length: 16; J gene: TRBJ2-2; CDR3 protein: ASGLVHVGGTNTGELF
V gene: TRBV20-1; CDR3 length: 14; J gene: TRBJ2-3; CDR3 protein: SAQGLAGEGTDTQY
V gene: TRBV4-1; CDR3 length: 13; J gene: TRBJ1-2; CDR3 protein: ASSYDGQTNYGYT
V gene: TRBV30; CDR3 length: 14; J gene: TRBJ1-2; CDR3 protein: AWSRLPGGSDYGYT
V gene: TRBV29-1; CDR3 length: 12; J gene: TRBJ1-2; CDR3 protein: SVETGLPNYGYT
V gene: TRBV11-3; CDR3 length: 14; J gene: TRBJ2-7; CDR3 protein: ASSLGTPSYFSEQY
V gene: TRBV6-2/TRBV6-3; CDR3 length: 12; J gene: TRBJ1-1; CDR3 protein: ATRTMDGGTEAF
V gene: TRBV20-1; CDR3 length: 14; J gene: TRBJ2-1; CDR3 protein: SASKGLAGLRNEQF
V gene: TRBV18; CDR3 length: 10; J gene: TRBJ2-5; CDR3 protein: ASSPPWQRQY
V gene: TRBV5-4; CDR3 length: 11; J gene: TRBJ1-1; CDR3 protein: ASSLYRGLGAF
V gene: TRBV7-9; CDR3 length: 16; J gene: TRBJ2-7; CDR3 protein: ASSLFVGLAGNPYEQY
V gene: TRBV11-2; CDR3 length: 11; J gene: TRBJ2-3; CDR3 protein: ASSEPATDTQY
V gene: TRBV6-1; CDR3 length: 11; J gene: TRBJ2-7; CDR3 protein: ASSSGASNEQY
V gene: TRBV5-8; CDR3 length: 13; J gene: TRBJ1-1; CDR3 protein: ASSRGTSQGTEAF
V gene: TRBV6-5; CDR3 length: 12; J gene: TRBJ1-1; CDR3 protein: ASSYPDRNTEAF
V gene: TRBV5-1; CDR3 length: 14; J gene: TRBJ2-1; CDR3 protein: ASSLASGGYYNEQF
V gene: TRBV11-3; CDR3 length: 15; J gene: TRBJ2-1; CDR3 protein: ASSNPAGQGEVDEQF
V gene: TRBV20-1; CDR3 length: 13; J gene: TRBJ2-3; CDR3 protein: RSSGGSYLSDTQY
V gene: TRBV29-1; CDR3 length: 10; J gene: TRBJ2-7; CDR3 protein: SVRGGNFEQY